Each of the 23 T cell receptor beta chains below was sequenced from the same sample in a study of PD-L1 blockade in urothelial cancer. Time point specified: pretreatment peripheral blood. The repertoire was sequenced with immunoSEQ multiplex PCR; TCRdb's copy has only in-frame clones and lacks some. The sample contains about 38,000 clones, approximately 86% of which appear only once. The sample in question was PBMCs, obtained around atezolizumab (anti-PD-L1) treatment. The receptors originated from a man older than 75 with urothelial cancer.

Note on this clone: At one boundary the junction diverges from the germline segment, which might be a read error. The rearrangement joins TRBV18 to TRBJ1-2; possible D gene TRBD1, 5 bases. The CDR3 has 12 amino acids. Per the germline V gene, CDR1 is KGHSH and CDR2 is LQKENI. CDR3 residues: CASSPAPDTTAF. The CDR3 DNA sequence: TGTGCCAGCTCACCCGCTCCGGACACTACGGCCTTC.

V and J are TRBV2 and TRBJ2-7; TRBD1 is a possible D gene (7 bases). The ends were cut back, 7 bases at V and 5 bases at J, with 9 bases in the middle. This CDR3 has 11 amino acids. Germline CDR1 reads SNHLY; CDR2 reads FYNNEI. For the CDR3, the DNA is TGTGCCAGCACAGGGGGGAACGAGCAGTACTTC. It is translated as CASTGGNEQYF.

This clone was observed once. The V gene is TRBV10-2, the J gene TRBJ1-2, with TRBD1 matching 7 bases. The CDR3 contains 14 residues. Germline CDR1 WSHSY, CDR2 SAAADI. The V and J ends lost 2 bases and 6 bases, in that order; junction bases with no gene match: 6. CDR3 amino acids: CASSEGRQGNGYTF. The CDR3 nucleotides read TGCGCCAGCAGTGAGGGGCGACAGGGAAATGGCTACACCTTC.

The V gene is TRBV12-5, the J gene TRBJ2-1; TRBD1 aligns across 7 bases. Germline assignment: CDR1 LGHNT and CDR2 FRNRAP. The CDR3 is 12 residues long. Trimming took 8 bases from V and 8 from J; bases not matched to a gene: 6. CDR3 in amino acids: CASSYRGYEQFF. CDR3 nucleotides: TGTGCTAGTTCGTACAGGGGATATGAGCAGTTCTTC.

The V call is TRBV29-1, the J call TRBJ2-5; 11 nucleotides align to TRBD1. V lost 7 bases and J lost 4; bases outside the gene matches: 2. Germline CDR1 reads SQVTM; CDR2 reads ANQGSEA. There are 12 residues in the CDR3. CDR3 residues: CSAGQGAETQYF. In DNA form, the CDR3 reads TGCAGCGCCGGACAGGGGGCAGAGACCCAGTACTTC.

This sequence joins TRBV28 and TRBJ1-2; D gene ambiguous. The V and J ends lost 5 bases and 4 bases respectively, with 17 bases between them. The germline V gene encodes CDR1 MDHEN and CDR2 SYDVKM. This CDR3 has 15 residues. The CDR3, as DNA: TGTGCCAGCAGTCTAACCGCGGAGGGATCCTATGGCTACACCTTC. This gives the protein CASSLTAEGSYGYTF.

This sequence joins TRBV2 and TRBJ2-7, with 9 bases lining up with TRBD2. CDR1 is SNHLY and CDR2 is FYNNEI in the germline V gene. This CDR3 spans 13 amino acids. The V and J ends lost 7 bases and 2 bases, in that order; junction bases with no gene match: 3. CDR3 coding DNA: TGTGCCAGCAAGGGCGGGAGGGCCTACGAGCAGTACTTC. Protein: CASKGGRAYEQYF. Looking up the rest from reference TRBV2 and TRBJ2-7 gives the full variable domain: EPEVTQTPSHQVTQMGQEVILRCVPISNHLYFYWYRQILGQKVEFLVSFYNNEISEKSEIFDDQFSVERPDGSNFTLKIRSTKLEDSAMYFCASKGGRAYEQYFGPGTRLTVT.

This clone was found once. The chain carries TRBV14 and TRBJ2-2; 8 bases match TRBD2. Trimming cost V 4 bases and J 0 bases; bases outside gene matches: 1. CDR1 and CDR2 (germline): SGHDN, FVKESK. This CDR3 contains 15 residues. The CDR3 is CASSPLAANTGELFF. The CDR3 nucleotides read TGTGCCAGCAGCCCACTAGCGGCGAACACCGGGGAGCTGTTTTTT.

The rearrangement links TRBV7-2 to TRBJ1-5, with 7 bases fitting TRBD1. The CDR3 has 14 residues. In germline, CDR1 is SGHTA, CDR2 FQGNSA. The junction had 3 bases not matched to a gene; V was cut back by 5 bases and J by 2 bases. The CDR3 nucleotides are TGTGCCAGCAGCACCGGACAGGGCAATCAGCCCCAGCATTTT. It specifies CASSTGQGNQPQHF.

The J gene is TRBJ2-1, the V gene TRBV6-1; 8 bases match TRBD2. V lost 0 bases and J lost 5; bases outside the gene matches: 9. CDR1 MNHNS and CDR2 SASEGT come from the germline V gene. CDR3 size: 17 residues. The chain's CDR3 is CASSEALRTSSNNEQFF. The CDR3 region has the DNA TGTGCCAGCAGTGAAGCGCTTAGGACTAGCTCGAACAATGAGCAGTTCTTC.

This chain joins TRBV7-2 and TRBJ2-1; the D gene is possibly TRBD2 (6 bases). The CDR3 consists of 16 residues. CDR1 and CDR2 (germline): SGHTA, FQGNSA. V lost 0 bases to trimming and J lost 0 bases, with 9 bases between them. CDR3 amino acids: CASSLAAGSSYNEQFF. CDR3 DNA sequence: TGTGCCAGCAGCTTAGCGGCGGGAAGCTCCTACAATGAGCAGTTCTTC.

This chain uses TRBV5-1 with TRBJ2-3, with 13 bases matching TRBD2. After removal of 2 bases from V and 4 bases from J, the junction contained 13 bases not matched to a gene. Germline-derived CDR1 and CDR2 are SGHRS and YFSETQ. CDR3 length: 19 residues. The CDR3 region is CASSFGLAGAQGRADTQYF. CDR3 bases: TGCGCCAGCAGCTTCGGACTAGCGGGAGCCCAAGGTAGGGCAGATACGCAGTATTTT.

This clone was seen only a few times. The chain recombines TRBV7-9 with TRBJ2-5, with D tentatively TRBD2 (6 bases). The V end lost 5 bases, the J end lost 5 bases, and 15 bases lay between the germline ends. In germline, CDR1 is SEHNR, CDR2 FQNEAQ (reference sequence). The CDR3 has 14 residues. The CDR3 region is CASSPSTRGETQYF. DNA of the CDR3: TGTGCCAGCAGCCCTTCGACCCGGGGGGAGACCCAGTACTTC.

The chain combines TRBV29-1 with TRBJ2-7; possibly TRBD1 for D (6 bases). Germline V gene lookup returns CDR1 SQVTM and CDR2 ANQGSEA. The CDR3 sequence is 13 residues long. V was pared by 5 bases and J by 5 bases, with 16 bases between. The CDR3 sequence is CSVPRQGSDEQYF. The CDR3 nucleotides read TGCAGCGTTCCGCGGCAGGGGTCCGACGAGCAGTACTTC.

The chain employs TRBV6-5 and TRBJ2-3; 7 bases line up with TRBD2. This CDR3 comprises 11 residues. Germline lookup yields CDR1 MNHEY and CDR2 SVGAGI. V lost 6 bases, J lost 9 bases, and 3 bases stayed unmatched. This chain's CDR3 is CASSREGTQYF. The CDR3 region has the DNA TGTGCCAGCAGCAGGGAGGGCACGCAGTATTTT.

The rearrangement uses TRBV14 and TRBJ2-1; no clear D gene. CDR1 is SGHDN, CDR2 FVKESK, per germline. The CDR3 sequence is 13 residues long. V lost 1 base to trimming and J lost 7 bases, with 8 bases between them. The CDR3 reads CASSQVFGNEQFF. The CDR3 region has the DNA TGTGCCAGCAGCCAAGTGTTCGGGAATGAGCAGTTCTTC.

The V gene is TRBV7-9, the J gene TRBJ2-1, with D possibly TRBD2 on 5 matching bases. V lost 7 bases and J 0 bases, leaving 10 bases between the germline ends. The CDR3 covers 14 residues. The germline V gene has CDR1 SEHNR and CDR2 FQNEAQ (reference sequence). For the CDR3, the DNA is TGTGCCAGCACCTCTGCGGGCTCCTACAATGAGCAGTTCTTC. The encoded protein is CASTSAGSYNEQFF.

The CDR3 spells CATGGHPNTEAFF. For the CDR3, the DNA is TGTGCCACGGGGGGACACCCGAACACTGAAGCTTTCTTT. This chain links TRBV28 with TRBJ1-1; D may be TRBD1 (6 bases). With 10 bases removed from V and 1 base from J, the gap between germline ends came to 13 bases. Germline loops: CDR1 MDHEN, CDR2 SYDVKM. CDR3 length equals 13 residues.

V usage is TRBV27 and J usage is TRBJ2-7, with a tentative D call TRBD2 (5 bases). Trimming shortened V by 1 base and J by 7 bases, and 20 bases separated the two germline ends. There are 16 residues in the CDR3. Germline V gene data show CDR1 as MNHEY and CDR2 as SMNVEV (reference sequence). CDR3 nucleotide sequence: TGTGCCAGCAGTTTATGGGGAGACGGGAAAGTTTATGAGCAGTACTTC. It specifies CASSLWGDGKVYEQYF.

This chain connects TRBV6-5 to TRBJ2-7; 7 bases agree with TRBD2. CDR3 length equals 15 residues. V shed 5 bases, J shed 2 bases, and the junction held 9 bases outside the gene matches. The germline gives CDR1 MNHEY, CDR2 SVGAGI. CDR3 amino acids: CASSSGASGPYEQYF. Here the CDR3 DNA reads TGTGCCAGCAGTAGCGGCGCTAGCGGTCCCTACGAGCAGTACTTC.

V usage is TRBV6-6 and J usage is TRBJ1-1, with D tentatively TRBD1 (5 bases). Germline CDR1 is MNHNY and CDR2 is SVGAGI (reference sequence). The V and J ends lost 4 bases and 5 bases respectively, with 17 bases between them. The CDR3 is 15 residues long. The CDR3 region is CASSSPGGVRTEAFF. The CDR3 DNA follows: TGTGCCAGCAGTTCCCCAGGAGGGGTAAGGACTGAAGCTTTCTTT.

The V and J genes are TRBV7-2 and TRBJ1-1; D perhaps matches TRBD1 (5 bases). Germline V lookup: CDR1 SGHTA, CDR2 FQGNSA. The CDR3 totals 14 residues. Trimming cost V 2 bases and J 1 base, with 8 bases left between them. The CDR3 spells CASSLRTSNTEAFF. DNA for the CDR3: TGTGCCAGCAGCTTAAGGACATCGAACACTGAAGCTTTCTTT.

The CDR3 DNA is TGTGCCAGCACCCAGACAGAGTCCTACAATGAGCAGTTCTTC. Translation: CASTQTESYNEQFF. The chain is built from TRBV18 and TRBJ2-1; D is possibly TRBD1 (5 bases). Germline assignment: CDR1 KGHSH and CDR2 LQKENI. Trimming shortened V by 8 bases and J by 1 base, and 12 bases separated the two germline ends. The CDR3 contains 14 residues.